The T cell receptor beta chain under discussion was sequenced for a study of cytomegalovirus exposure and HLA in healthy donors. Trimming removed 5 bases from V and 8 bases from J, with 9 bases in between. The CDR3 sequence is 11 residues long. Germline V gives CDR1 GTSNPN, CDR2 SVGIG (reference sequence). Use of 60 Vbeta and 13 Jbeta primers characterized the PCR. Profiling relied on immunoSEQ multiplex PCR, and the TCRdb table lists in-frame clones only, not all of them. The sample holds roughly 180,000 clones, around 74% seen once. Donors showed nominal health when sampled, although they likely had unrecorded immune exposures.

The source of this sequence is a female donor in good health and CMV-seronegative. This sequence joins TRBV30 and TRBJ1-4, with no clear D. The sequenced sample consisted of PBMCs. CDR3 sequence (DNA): TGTGCCTGGGGAATCAGGGAAAAACTGTTTTTT. This encodes CAWGIREKLFF.